A single sample is the source of the 26 T cell receptor beta chains below, sequenced in a study of blood T cell repertoires in COVID-19. Sequencing was performed with immunoSEQ multiplex PCR; in TCRdb, only in-frame clones are kept and a portion is missing. The sample carries fewer than 250,000 clones, 85% to 90% recorded once. Sample: PBMCs or T cells enriched from blood (not recorded which). The receptors originated from a woman aged 40 to 50 in a cohort exposed to, infected with or recovered from COVID-19 (not recorded which).

This chain uses TRBV27 with TRBJ2-1; TRBD2 matches 13 bases. Germline values: CDR1 MNHEY, CDR2 SMNVEV (reference sequence). This CDR3 comprises 15 residues. The V and J ends lost 6 bases and 9 bases, in that order; junction bases with no gene match: 8. The CDR3 here is CASRLGLAGFREQFF. The CDR3 DNA reads TGTGCCAGCAGGTTGGGACTAGCGGGATTCCGTGAGCAGTTCTTC.

This clone was found once. This chain uses TRBV12-5 with TRBJ2-6, with a possible D match to TRBD2 (6 bases). The CDR3 length is 13 residues. V was trimmed by 10 bases and J by 4 bases, leaving 11 bases between them. Germline V CDR1 and CDR2: LGHNT, FRNRAP. CDR3: CAIRDSGANVLTF. CDR3 coding DNA: TGTGCTATACGGGACTCCGGGGCCAACGTCCTGACTTTC.

This chain connects TRBV7-7 to TRBJ2-1, with 11 nucleotides matching TRBD2. This CDR3 region has 14 residues. V shed 5 bases, J shed 6 bases, and the junction held 3 bases outside the gene matches. Germline V gives CDR1 SSHAT, CDR2 FNYEAQ (reference sequence). The CDR3 region has the DNA TGTGCCAGCAGCCTAGGACTAGCGGGCAATGAGCAGTTCTTC. Its translation is CASSLGLAGNEQFF.

This clone was detected once. J is TRBJ2-1 and V is TRBV7-9, with 12 bases identical to TRBD2. The CDR3 covers 17 residues. V dropped 6 bases and J dropped 2; count of bases not matched to a gene: 8. Germline V lookup: CDR1 SEHNR, CDR2 FQNEAQ (reference sequence). CDR3 residues: CASSSRLAGEPYNEQFF. CDR3 coding DNA: TGTGCCAGCAGTTCCAGACTAGCGGGGGAACCCTACAATGAGCAGTTCTTC.

This clone has a handful of counts. The CDR3 DNA follows: TGTGCCAGCAGGGGACAGGCCTGGAGCAATCAGCCCCAGCATTTT. Translating it yields CASRGQAWSNQPQHF. V and J are TRBV6-5 and TRBJ1-5, with 8 bases that match TRBD1. The CDR3 consists of 15 residues. CDR1 and CDR2 (germline): MNHEY, SVGAGI. Germline trimming cut 6 bases from V and 1 base from J; bases unmatched to any gene: 5.

The V call is TRBV29-1, the J call TRBJ1-2; 12 positions agree with TRBD1. Germline CDR1 reads SQVTM; CDR2 reads ANQGSEA. The CDR3 covers 17 residues. J gave up 2 bases and V 5 bases, and 12 bases lay outside the gene matches. This CDR3 is CSVTSGTGGVGNYGYTF. The CDR3 nucleotides are TGCAGCGTTACATCCGGGACAGGGGGCGTAGGAAACTATGGCTACACCTTC. The full variable domain, with the rest looked up from reference TRBV29-1 and TRBJ1-2, is SAVISQKPSRDICQRGTSLTIQCQVDSQVTMMFWYRQQPGQSLTLIATANQGSEATYESGFVIDKFPISRPNLTFSTLTVSNMSPEDSSIYLCSVTSGTGGVGNYGYTFGSGTRLTVV.

The chain is built from TRBV7-2 and TRBJ1-4; D is unresolved. V lost 1 base and J lost 2, with 11 bases in between. The V gene's germline CDR1 is SGHTA and CDR2 FQGNSA. The CDR3 is 16 residues long. CDR3 residues: CASSLGVGRTNEKLFF. CDR3 bases: TGTGCCAGCAGCTTAGGGGTCGGCAGGACTAATGAAAAACTGTTTTTT.

The chain recombines TRBV7-2 with TRBJ2-3; D might be TRBD1 (6 bases). The CDR3 length is 17 residues. The germline V gene encodes CDR1 SGHTA and CDR2 FQGNSA. Between the trimmed V and J ends, which lost 5 bases and 4 bases, there was a span of 22 bases. CDR3 region: CASSLRTALMGADTQYF. The CDR3 coding sequence is TGTGCCAGCAGCCTAAGGACAGCCCTGATGGGGGCAGATACGCAGTATTTT.

DNA of the CDR3: TGTGCCAGCAGCTTGGGACTAGCGGGGCTAAGCACAGATACGCAGTATTTT. It yields the protein CASSLGLAGLSTDTQYF. The chain joins TRBV11-2 to TRBJ2-3; 13 bases align to TRBD2. V gave up 3 bases and J gave up 0 bases; unmatched junction bases: 3. Germline V lookup: CDR1 SGHAT, CDR2 FQNNGV. The CDR3 is 17 residues long.

This clone was counted between two and nine times. The rearrangement uses TRBV19 and TRBJ1-5, with 7 nucleotides matching TRBD1. Trimming cost V 7 bases and J 4 bases; bases outside gene matches: 7. CDR3 length: 14 amino acids. Germline CDR1 is LNHDA and CDR2 is SQIVND (reference sequence). CDR3 DNA: TGTGCCAGTAACGACAGGGTAATGAATCAGCCCCAGCATTTT. The encoded protein is CASNDRVMNQPQHF. Full variable domain (outside the CDR3, taken from reference TRBV19 and TRBJ1-5): DGGITQSPKYLFRKEGQNVTLSCEQNLNHDAMYWYRQDPGQGLRLIYYSQIVNDFQKGDIAEGYSVSREKKESFPLTVTSAQKNPTAFYLCASNDRVMNQPQHFGDGTRLSIL.

This clone showed up just a few times. An end of the junction does not agree with germline; a read error may underlie this. The V and J genes are TRBV19 and TRBJ1-2; 7 nucleotides align to TRBD1. Germline CDR1 LNHDA, CDR2 SQIVND (reference sequence). The CDR3 has 10 amino acids. CDR3 DNA sequence: TGTGCCAGTGGTCGGACAGGCCTTCTCTTC. Its protein is CASGRTGLLF.

The V and J genes are TRBV5-5 and TRBJ1-5; TRBD1 matches at 11 bases. Trimming took 0 bases from V and 4 from J; bases not matched to a gene: 9. Germline lookup yields CDR1 SGHKS and CDR2 YYEKEE (reference sequence). This CDR3 region has 18 residues. The CDR3 DNA sequence: TGTGCCAGCAGCTTGGCTGGACAGGGGGCGCGGGGGAATCAGCCCCAGCATTTT. It yields the protein CASSLAGQGARGNQPQHF.

This clone was seen just once. The V gene is TRBV11-2, the J gene TRBJ1-1; D not certain. V lost 3 bases, J lost 5 bases, and 10 bases lay in between. The CDR3 spans 13 residues. Germline V gives CDR1 SGHAT, CDR2 FQNNGV. This CDR3 reads CASSFIGETEAFF. In DNA form, the CDR3 reads TGTGCCAGCAGCTTCATTGGGGAGACTGAAGCTTTCTTT.

This chain uses TRBV6-1 with TRBJ2-5; TRBD2 matches 9 bases. With 3 bases clipped from V and 9 bases from J, the junction kept 8 bases outside the gene matches. CDR3 size: 14 residues. Germline CDR1 and CDR2: MNHNS and SASEGT. The CDR3 sequence: CASSDRTSARAQYF. In DNA, the CDR3 is TGTGCCAGCAGTGACCGGACTAGCGCGAGGGCCCAGTACTTC.

The rearrangement uses TRBV5-1 and TRBJ2-2, with TRBD2 identical over 8 bases. The length of the CDR3 is 16 residues. Trimming cost V 1 base and J 4 bases; bases outside gene matches: 6. Per the germline V gene, CDR1 is SGHRS and CDR2 is YFSETQ. The CDR3 region is CASSLISGSGTGELFF. The CDR3 nucleotides are TGCGCCAGCAGCTTGATAAGCGGGAGTGGCACCGGGGAGCTGTTTTTT.

The chain joins TRBV27 to TRBJ2-7; D may be TRBD1 (6 bases). Germline V gene data show CDR1 as MNHEY and CDR2 as SMNVEV (reference sequence). V gave up 4 bases and J gave up 1 base, with 8 bases separating them. The CDR3 covers 13 residues. CDR3 amino acids: CASSSTGSYEQYF. The CDR3, as DNA: TGTGCCAGCAGTTCTACAGGGTCCTACGAGCAGTACTTC.

Comment on this clone: Distinct nucleotide sequences in the sample also encode this CDR3. The chain employs TRBV4-3 and TRBJ2-3, with 7 bases identical to TRBD2. The CDR3 runs 15 residues. The V gene end was trimmed by 1 base and the J gene end by 4 bases; junction bases not matched to a gene: 5. Germline CDR1 reads LGHNA; CDR2 reads YSLEER. Here the CDR3 reads CASSQGLAAPDTQYF. The CDR3 region has the DNA TGCGCCAGCAGCCAAGGGCTAGCGGCTCCAGATACGCAGTATTTT.

V gene TRBV27 combines with J gene TRBJ2-3; maybe TRBD2 (6 bases). The germline CDR1 and CDR2 sequences are MNHEY and SMNVEV (reference sequence). V was trimmed by 2 bases and J by 0 bases, leaving 12 bases between them. The CDR3 consists of 16 residues. This chain's CDR3 is CASSLTGGVSTDTQYF. In nucleotides, the CDR3 is TGTGCCAGCAGTTTAACAGGAGGGGTAAGCACAGATACGCAGTATTTT.

The chain joins TRBV19 to TRBJ1-1, with 7 bases aligning to TRBD1. The CDR3 spans 15 residues. V lost 2 bases, J lost 3 bases, and 6 bases stayed unmatched. Germline lookup yields CDR1 LNHDA and CDR2 SQIVND (reference sequence). CDR3 nucleotide sequence: TGTGCCAGTAGTATACGCCAGGGGGTGTACACTGAAGCTTTCTTT. This gives the protein CASSIRQGVYTEAFF.

This clone was recorded many times. The rearrangement joins TRBV18 to TRBJ1-4; D is possibly TRBD1 (5 bases). Germline values: CDR1 KGHSH, CDR2 LQKENI. The V end lost 6 bases, the J end lost 8 bases, and 13 bases lay between the germline ends. The CDR3 runs 13 residues. The CDR3 sequence: CASSRPGEEKLFF. DNA of the CDR3: TGTGCCAGCTCCCGCCCGGGGGAGGAAAAACTGTTTTTT.

The V call is TRBV16, the J call TRBJ1-3; perhaps TRBD1 as D (6 bases). This CDR3 is built from 17 residues. Germline CDR1 and CDR2: KGHSY and FQNENV. V lost 2 bases, J lost 0 bases, and 14 bases lay in between. Written as DNA, the CDR3 is TGTGCCAGCAGCCAACCGGACAGAGCTTTCTCTGGAAACACCATATATTTT. The encoded protein is CASSQPDRAFSGNTIYF.

The chain is built from TRBV28 and TRBJ1-1; 7 nucleotides match TRBD1. The CDR3 is 14 amino acids. In germline, CDR1 is MDHEN, CDR2 SYDVKM. V dropped 2 bases and J dropped 7; count of bases not matched to a gene: 7. The CDR3 region is CASSLGSWDSEAFF. The CDR3 DNA follows: TGTGCCAGCAGTTTAGGGTCTTGGGACAGTGAAGCTTTCTTT.

The rearrangement uses TRBV27 and TRBJ1-2, with D possibly being TRBD1 (5 bases). The CDR3 spans 11 residues. Germline lookup yields CDR1 MNHEY and CDR2 SMNVEV (reference sequence). The V gene lost 6 bases and the J gene lost 4 bases, with 6 bases spanning the gap. As DNA, the CDR3 is TGTGCCAGCAGGGGACTCTATGGCTACACCTTC. It specifies CASRGLYGYTF.

This clone has just a few counts. V is TRBV18 and J is TRBJ1-1; D gene unclear. Germline V lookup: CDR1 KGHSH, CDR2 LQKENI. V was clipped by 2 bases and J by 2 bases, with 9 bases between them. The CDR3 spans 14 residues. This chain's CDR3 is CASSPLPSNTEAFF. The CDR3 nucleotides are TGTGCCAGCTCACCATTGCCAAGCAACACTGAAGCTTTCTTT.

This chain uses TRBV19 with TRBJ2-7; D call uncertain. CDR3 length: 14 amino acids. The ends were cut back, 1 base at V and 2 bases at J, with 9 bases in the middle. Germline V CDR1 and CDR2: LNHDA, SQIVND (reference sequence). The CDR3 nucleotides are TGTGCCAGTAGTATAGCGGGTGCCACCTACGAGCAGTACTTC. Translating it yields CASSIAGATYEQYF.

This clone was seen just once. The chain carries TRBV6-2 or TRBV6-3 and TRBJ2-7; TRBD2 matches at 12 bases. Losses at the gene ends were 1 base for V and 0 bases for J; bases not matched to a gene: 7. CDR3 length: 18 amino acids. CDR1 MNHEY and CDR2 SVGEGT come from the germline V gene. The CDR3 region has the DNA TGTGCCAGCAGTTACTTGGGGACTAGCGGGCGAAGCTCCTACGAGCAGTACTTC. Its translation: CASSYLGTSGRSSYEQYF.